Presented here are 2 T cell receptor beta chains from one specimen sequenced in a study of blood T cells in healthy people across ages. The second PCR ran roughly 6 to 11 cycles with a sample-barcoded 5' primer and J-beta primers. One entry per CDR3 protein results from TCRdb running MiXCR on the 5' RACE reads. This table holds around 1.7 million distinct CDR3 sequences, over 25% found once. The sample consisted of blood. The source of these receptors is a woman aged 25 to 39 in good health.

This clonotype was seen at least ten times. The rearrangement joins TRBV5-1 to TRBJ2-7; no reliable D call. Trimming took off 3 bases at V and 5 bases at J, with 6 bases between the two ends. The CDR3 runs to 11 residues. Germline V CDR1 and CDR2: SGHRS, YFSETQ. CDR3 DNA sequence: TGCGCCAGCAGCTCCCCCAACGAGCAGTACTTC. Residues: CASSSPNEQYF.

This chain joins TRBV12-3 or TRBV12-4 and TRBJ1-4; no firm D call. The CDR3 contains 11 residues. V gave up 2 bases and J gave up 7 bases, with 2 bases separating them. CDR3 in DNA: TGTGCCAGCAGTTTACTTGAAAAACTGTTTTTT. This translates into CASSLLEKLFF.